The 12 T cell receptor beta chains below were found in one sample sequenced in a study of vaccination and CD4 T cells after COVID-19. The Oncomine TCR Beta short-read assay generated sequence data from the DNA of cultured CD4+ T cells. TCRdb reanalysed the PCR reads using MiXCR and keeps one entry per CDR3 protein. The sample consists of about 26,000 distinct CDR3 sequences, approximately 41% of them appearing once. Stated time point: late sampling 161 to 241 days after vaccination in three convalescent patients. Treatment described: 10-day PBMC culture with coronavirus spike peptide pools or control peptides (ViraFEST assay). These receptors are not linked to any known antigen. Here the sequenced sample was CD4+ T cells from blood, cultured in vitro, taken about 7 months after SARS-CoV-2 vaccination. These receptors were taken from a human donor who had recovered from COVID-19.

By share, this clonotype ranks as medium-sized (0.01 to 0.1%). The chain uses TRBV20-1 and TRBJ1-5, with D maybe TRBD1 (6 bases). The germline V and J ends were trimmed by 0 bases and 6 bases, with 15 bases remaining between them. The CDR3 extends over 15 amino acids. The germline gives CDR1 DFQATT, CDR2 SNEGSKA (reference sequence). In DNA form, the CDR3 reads TGCAGTGCTAGAGAGGGGGGGGGCGAGGGTCAGCCCCAGCATTTT. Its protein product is CSAREGGGEGQPQHF.

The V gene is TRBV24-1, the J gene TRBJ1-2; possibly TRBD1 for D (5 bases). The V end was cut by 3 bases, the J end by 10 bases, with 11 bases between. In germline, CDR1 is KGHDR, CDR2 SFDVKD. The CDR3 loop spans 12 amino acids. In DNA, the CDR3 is TGTGCCACCAGTGATCCCCGACAGCTCTACACCTTC. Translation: CATSDPRQLYTF.

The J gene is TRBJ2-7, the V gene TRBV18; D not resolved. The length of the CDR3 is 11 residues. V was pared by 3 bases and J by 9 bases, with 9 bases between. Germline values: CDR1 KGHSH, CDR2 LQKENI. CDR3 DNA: TGTGCCAGCTCACCCGACGTAGCGCAGTACTTC. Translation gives CASSPDVAQYF.

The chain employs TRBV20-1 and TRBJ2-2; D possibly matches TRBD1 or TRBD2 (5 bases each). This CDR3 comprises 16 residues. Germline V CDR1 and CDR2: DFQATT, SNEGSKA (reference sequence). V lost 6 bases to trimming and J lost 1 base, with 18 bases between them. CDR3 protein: CSAVTRGVKNTGELFF. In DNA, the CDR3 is TGCAGTGCCGTAACCAGAGGGGTCAAGAACACCGGGGAGCTGTTTTTT.

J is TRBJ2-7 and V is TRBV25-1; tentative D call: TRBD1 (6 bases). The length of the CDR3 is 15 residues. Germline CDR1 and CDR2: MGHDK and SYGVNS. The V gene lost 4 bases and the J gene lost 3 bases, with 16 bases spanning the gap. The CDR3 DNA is TGTGCCAGCAGTGGGGGACAAGGGGAATTCTACGAGCAGTACTTC. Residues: CASSGGQGEFYEQYF.

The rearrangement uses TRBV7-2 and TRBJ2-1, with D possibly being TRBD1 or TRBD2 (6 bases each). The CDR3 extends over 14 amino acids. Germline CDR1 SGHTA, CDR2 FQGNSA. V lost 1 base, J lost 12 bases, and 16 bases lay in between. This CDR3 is CASSLVPGAWGQFF. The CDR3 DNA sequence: TGTGCCAGCAGCTTAGTGCCGGGGGCATGGGGGCAGTTCTTC.

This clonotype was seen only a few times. The DNA for the CDR3 is TGTGCCAGCAGCCCAAGGGACACCTATCCTTCGTACTTC. The encoded protein is CASSPRDTYPSYF. V and J are TRBV7-2 and TRBJ2-5, with D perhaps TRBD1 (6 bases). V gave up 5 bases and J gave up 13 bases, with 20 bases separating them. The CDR3 covers 13 residues. Germline CDR1 SGHTA, CDR2 FQGNSA. Full variable domain (rest looked up from reference TRBV7-2 and TRBJ2-5): GAGVSQSPSNKVTEKGKDVELRCDPISGHTALYWYRQSLGQGLEFLIYFQGNSAPDKSGLPSDRFSAERTGGSVSTLTIQRTQQEDSAVYLCASSPRDTYPSYFGPGTRLLVL.

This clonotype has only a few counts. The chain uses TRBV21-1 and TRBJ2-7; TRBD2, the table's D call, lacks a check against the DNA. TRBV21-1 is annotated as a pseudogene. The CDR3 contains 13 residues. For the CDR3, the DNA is TGTGCCACCCTCTCGGGCAGGCCCTACGAGCAGTACTTC. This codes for CATLSGRPYEQYF.

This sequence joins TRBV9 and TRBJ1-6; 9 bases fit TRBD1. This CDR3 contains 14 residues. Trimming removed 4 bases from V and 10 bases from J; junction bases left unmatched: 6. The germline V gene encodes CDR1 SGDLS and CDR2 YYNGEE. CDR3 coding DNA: TGTGCCAGCAGCTTCGGGACAGGGCTCTCACCCCTCCACTTT. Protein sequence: CASSFGTGLSPLHF.

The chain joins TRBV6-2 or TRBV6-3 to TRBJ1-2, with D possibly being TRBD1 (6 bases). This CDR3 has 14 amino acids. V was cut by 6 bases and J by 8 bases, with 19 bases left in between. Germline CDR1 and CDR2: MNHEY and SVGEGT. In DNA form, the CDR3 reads TGTGCCAGCAGCCGCGGGGGGCTGCTGGTAGGCTACACCTTC. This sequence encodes CASSRGGLLVGYTF.

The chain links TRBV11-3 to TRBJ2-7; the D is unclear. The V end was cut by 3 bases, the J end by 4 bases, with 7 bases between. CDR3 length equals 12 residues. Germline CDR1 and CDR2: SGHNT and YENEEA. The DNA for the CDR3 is TGTGCCAGCAGCTTGGACGGGTACGAGCAGTACTTC. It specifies CASSLDGYEQYF.

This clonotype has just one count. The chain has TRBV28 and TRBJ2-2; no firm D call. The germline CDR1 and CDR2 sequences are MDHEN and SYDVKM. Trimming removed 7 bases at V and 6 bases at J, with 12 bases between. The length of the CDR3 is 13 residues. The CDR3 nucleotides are TGTGCCAGCACCCCCCCTGGAGCCGGGGAGCTGTTTTTT. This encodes CASTPPGAGELFF.